This T cell receptor beta chain comes out of a study of shared clonotypes between healthy human individuals. General study points: Specimens sampled were limited to blood, with tissue repertoires likely differing.

With respect to this clone: Its antigen is currently unknown.

TCRdb keeps only in-frame clones here, not all; method: immunoSEQ multiplex PCR. The sample consists of about 2.2 million clones, around 95% of them appearing once. CD45RO-negative cells were positively selected for CCR7, leaving out terminally differentiated effector memory CD45RA+ cells. The source is a man younger than 35 in good health. Some clones in this sample may be carry-over from other donors' samples. The specimen was naive CD8+ T cells from PBMCs.

For the CDR3, the DNA is TGTGCCAGCAGTTTCGGGACAGGACTAAAAGGCTACACCTTC. Translated, it gives CASSFGTGLKGYTF. V is TRBV6-1 and J is TRBJ1-2; 8 positions agree with TRBD1. Unmatched junction bases numbered 10, after V lost 5 bases and J lost 8 bases. The CDR3 has 14 residues. The V gene's germline CDR1 is MNHNS and CDR2 SASEGT.